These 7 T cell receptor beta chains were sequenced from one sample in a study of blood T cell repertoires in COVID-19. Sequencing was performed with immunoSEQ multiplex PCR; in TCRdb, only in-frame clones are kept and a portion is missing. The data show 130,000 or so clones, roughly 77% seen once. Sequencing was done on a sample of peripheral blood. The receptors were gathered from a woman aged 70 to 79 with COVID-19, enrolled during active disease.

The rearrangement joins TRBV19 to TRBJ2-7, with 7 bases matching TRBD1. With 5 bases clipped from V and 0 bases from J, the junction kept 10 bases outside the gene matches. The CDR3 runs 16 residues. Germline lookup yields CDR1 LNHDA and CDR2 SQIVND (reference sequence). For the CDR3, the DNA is TGTGCCAGTAGTCCACGGACAGGCAGCTTCTCCTACGAGCAGTACTTC. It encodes CASSPRTGSFSYEQYF.

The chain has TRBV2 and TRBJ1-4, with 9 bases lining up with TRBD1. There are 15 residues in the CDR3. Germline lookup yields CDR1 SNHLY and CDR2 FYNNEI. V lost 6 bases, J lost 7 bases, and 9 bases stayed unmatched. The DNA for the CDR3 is TGTGCCAGCAGGGCACAGGGGGCGGTAGGTGAAAAACTGTTTTTT. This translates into CASRAQGAVGEKLFF.

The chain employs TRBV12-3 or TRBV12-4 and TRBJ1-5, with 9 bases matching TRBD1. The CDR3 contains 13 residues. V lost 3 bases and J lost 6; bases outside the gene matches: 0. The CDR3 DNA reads TGTGCCAGCAGTTTGGACAGGGGTCAGCCCCAGCATTTT. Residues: CASSLDRGQPQHF.

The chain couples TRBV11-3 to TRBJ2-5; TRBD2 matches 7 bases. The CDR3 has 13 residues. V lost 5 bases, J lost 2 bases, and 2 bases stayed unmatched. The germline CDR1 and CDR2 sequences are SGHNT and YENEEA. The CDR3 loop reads CASSRGVQETQYF. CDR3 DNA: TGTGCCAGCAGCCGGGGGGTGCAAGAGACCCAGTACTTC.

This chain's CDR3 is CASSPRGQETQYF. The CDR3 DNA sequence: TGTGCCAGCTCACCAAGGGGGCAAGAGACCCAGTACTTC. V and J are TRBV18 and TRBJ2-5; D is perhaps TRBD1 (6 bases). The V and J ends lost 2 bases and 2 bases respectively, with 6 bases between them. CDR1 KGHSH and CDR2 LQKENI come from the germline V gene. The CDR3 has 13 residues.

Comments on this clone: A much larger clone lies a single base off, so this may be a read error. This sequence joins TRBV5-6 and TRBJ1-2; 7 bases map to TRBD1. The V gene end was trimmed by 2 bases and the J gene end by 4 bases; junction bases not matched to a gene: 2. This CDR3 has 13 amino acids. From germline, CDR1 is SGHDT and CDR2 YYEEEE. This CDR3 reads CASSLWTGYGYTF. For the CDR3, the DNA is TGTGCCAGCAGCTTATGGACAGGCTATGGCTACACCTTC.

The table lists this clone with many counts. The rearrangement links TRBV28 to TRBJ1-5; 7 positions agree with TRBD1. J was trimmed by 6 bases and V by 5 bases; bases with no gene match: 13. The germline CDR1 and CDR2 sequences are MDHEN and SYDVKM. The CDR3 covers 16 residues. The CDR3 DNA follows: TGTGCCAGCAGTCCTCCGACAGGGTTTGGGGGTCAGCCCCAGCATTTT. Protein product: CASSPPTGFGGQPQHF.